This T cell receptor (beta chain) was sequenced in a study of blood T cell repertoires in COVID-19 (dated by TCRdb to about 2020). Describing the broader study: The collaborator samples originated in the United States, Italy and Spain and spanned the acute and convalescent phases of COVID-19. Sample metadata almost always included a de-identified subject ID, COVID-19 status, age in years and sex. Where HLA class I and class II types were available, the types were taken from metadata supplied by the sample provider, not from assay-based typing. The dataset comprised deeply sampled blood TCRbeta repertoires from subjects exposed to, actively infected with, or recovered from COVID-19. The prospective study material was composed of cDNA or gDNA derived from T cells, B-cell-depleted T cells, or PBMCs. The repertoires were released in a freely available public database intended as a resource for research on the immune response to SARS-CoV-2. Samples came from the ongoing ImmuneRACE study (first 160 participants) plus 1,254 subjects from 6 global collaborators. What the work shows at the level of the full study, not this receptor alone: The quantity of clinical and demographic metadata differed by source and by participant and was supplied without curation.

Regarding this clone: Its antigen has not been determined. Qualities for individual bases were not recorded, and no much larger clone is one base off.

TCRbeta CDR3 regions were amplified from genomic DNA by means of the immunoSEQ Assay, a bias-controlled multiplex PCR. The study's own analysis went as follows. Within the assay, amplification of reference gene primers was used to estimate how many nucleated cells each sample contained. To quantify the absolute abundance of each unique TCRbeta CDR3 rearrangement, sequence reads were collapsed and filtered. For each sample, productive Simpson clonality was calculated as the square root of Simpson's diversity index across productive rearrangements. Imported from immuneACCESS, the table was reduced by TCRdb to in-frame sequences with V and J called. These copies leave out some clones; in studies compared against another copy, an unresolved V gene accounts for under half, and the cause of the remainder is not known. That table is the source of V, J and clone size, and D and trimming were worked out from the DNA. The sample table shows some 220,000 clones, and roughly 80% are seen once. 4.5% to 6% of the sample is taken by the ten largest.

Another Seattle source contributed samples from volunteer blood donors who had recovered from COVID-19. The collaborating institutions used their own protocols to collect whole blood in K2EDTA tubes. For TCRbeta analysis, collaborator samples were shipped as frozen whole blood, as isolated PBMCs, or as DNA extracted from either sample type. CDR1 SGHRS and CDR2 YFSETQ are derived from the germline V gene. From cysteine to phenylalanine, the CDR3 is 14 amino acids long. Solely the CDR3 DNA is kept, with 42 bases framed from the first base. V loses 2 bases of germline sequence and J loses 4 bases, and the interval between the two ends is 10 bases.

The chain links TRBV5-1 with TRBJ1-5, with no reliable assignment of the D segment. Sequencing input: peripheral blood. This clonotype originated in a woman aged 60 to 75 who had recovered from COVID-19. CDR3 loop: CASSLTGGNQPQHF. At the DNA level, the sequence is TGCGCCAGCAGCTTAACTGGAGGGAATCAGCCCCAGCATTTT.